The 31 T cell receptor beta chains presented below share a single source sample, sequenced in a study of cytomegalovirus exposure and HLA in healthy donors. The PCR employed 60 Vbeta primers together with 13 Jbeta primers. Only in-frame clones appear in the TCRdb table, and some are missing; sequencing was by immunoSEQ multiplex PCR. The table lists around 240,000 clones, about 81% of them singletons. Specimen: PBMCs. The receptor source for this set is a woman in her thirties or forties in good health and CMV-seropositive.

This chain connects TRBV9 to TRBJ1-2; 7 bases agree with TRBD1. J gave up 3 bases and V 0 bases, and 5 bases lay outside the gene matches. Germline V gene lookup returns CDR1 SGDLS and CDR2 YYNGEE. The length of the CDR3 is 15 residues. The CDR3: CASSVDGQAYYGYTF. DNA of the CDR3: TGTGCCAGCAGCGTAGACGGACAGGCTTACTATGGCTACACCTTC.

A note on this clone: At one boundary the junction diverges from the germline segment, which might be a read error. V and J are TRBV15 and TRBJ1-1, with a tentative D call TRBD1 (6 bases). This CDR3 contains 12 residues. In germline, CDR1 is LNHNV, CDR2 YYDKDF (reference sequence). The CDR3 region is CATSGRDTEAFF. The DNA of the CDR3 is TGTGCCACCAGCGGTCGGGACACCGAAGCTTTCTTT. The entire variable domain, with the rest obtained from reference TRBV15 and TRBJ1-1, is as follows: DAMVIQNPRYQVTQFGKPVTLSCSQTLNHNVMYWYQQKSSQAPKLLFHYYDKDFNNEADTPDNFQSRRPNTSFCFLDIRSPGLGDTAMYLCATSGRDTEAFFGQGTRLTVV.

The J gene is TRBJ2-3, the V gene TRBV30, with 7 bases that match TRBD2. Germline lookup yields CDR1 GTSNPN and CDR2 SVGIG (reference sequence). V shed 2 bases and J 0 bases; nucleotides not matched to a gene: 5. This CDR3 spans 15 amino acids. The CDR3: CAWSRTRYSTDTQYF. In DNA form, the CDR3 reads TGTGCCTGGAGTAGGACTAGATACAGCACAGATACGCAGTATTTT.

The V call is TRBV19, the J call TRBJ1-2; D is unresolved. CDR1 LNHDA and CDR2 SQIVND come from the germline V gene (reference sequence). The CDR3 extends over 14 amino acids. The germline V and J ends were trimmed by 1 base and 3 bases, with 9 bases remaining between them. The CDR3 bases are TGTGCCAGTAGTATAGGGGCTTTTGACTATGGCTACACCTTC. Residues: CASSIGAFDYGYTF.

The chain joins TRBV25-1 to TRBJ2-1, with D maybe TRBD2 (5 bases). V dropped 4 bases and J dropped 4 bases, with 17 bases sitting between them. This CDR3 contains 16 residues. CDR1 and CDR2 (germline): MGHDK, SYGVNS. CDR3 sequence: CASSASNKRGYNEQFF. CDR3 DNA sequence: TGTGCCAGCAGTGCATCTAATAAACGGGGTTACAATGAGCAGTTCTTC.

This rearrangement joins TRBV19 to TRBJ1-1, with a weak D call TRBD1 (6 bases). V lost 6 bases and J lost 11, with 13 bases in between. CDR3 length: 11 amino acids. Per the germline V gene, CDR1 is LNHDA and CDR2 is SQIVND (reference sequence). The CDR3 loop reads CASRPEGGAFF. CDR3 sequence (DNA): TGTGCCAGTAGGCCGGAGGGGGGGGCTTTCTTT.

The chain joins TRBV4-3 to TRBJ2-3, with TRBD2 as a possible D gene (7 bases). This CDR3 contains 14 residues. Germline V gene data show CDR1 as LGHNA and CDR2 as YSLEER. Trimming pared 8 bases from V and 4 bases from J, leaving 16 bases between. The CDR3 DNA sequence: TGCGCCAGCGGTCCCGGGGGGCGGGCAGATACGCAGTATTTT. This codes for CASGPGGRADTQYF.

The genes are TRBV7-6 and TRBJ2-1; D is perhaps TRBD2 (5 bases). Looked up from germline, CDR1 is SGHVS and CDR2 is FNYEAQ. This CDR3 spans 15 amino acids. Trimming took 5 bases from V and 0 from J, leaving 11 bases between them. The CDR3: CASSPSAGSYNEQFF. The CDR3 DNA reads TGTGCCAGCAGCCCCAGCGCGGGCTCCTACAATGAGCAGTTCTTC.

This clone has just one count. The rearrangement links TRBV5-1 to TRBJ2-6; no firm D call. V lost 3 bases and J 4 bases, leaving 5 bases between the germline ends. The CDR3 has 13 residues. Looked up from germline, CDR1 is SGHRS and CDR2 is YFSETQ. In nucleotides, the CDR3 is TGCGCCAGCAGCTCTCAGGGGGCCAACGTCCTGACTTTC. Encoded protein: CASSSQGANVLTF.

The chain joins TRBV4-3 to TRBJ1-4, with TRBD1 identical over 9 bases. The V gene end was trimmed by 1 base and the J gene end by 7 bases; junction bases not matched to a gene: 13. CDR1 is LGHNA, CDR2 YSLEER, per germline. The CDR3 extends over 18 amino acids. CDR3: CASSQVQRTGEVREKLFF. The DNA for the CDR3 is TGCGCCAGCAGCCAAGTCCAGAGGACAGGGGAGGTTCGTGAAAAACTGTTTTTT.

The chain links TRBV7-8 to TRBJ2-7; TRBD2 matches 11 bases. Looked up from germline, CDR1 is SGHVS and CDR2 is FQNEAQ. This CDR3 is built from 14 residues. Trimming took 5 bases from V and 2 from J; bases not matched to a gene: 2. The CDR3 coding sequence is TGTGCCAGCAGCAGACTAGCGGGACCCTACGAGCAGTACTTC. It encodes CASSRLAGPYEQYF.

J is TRBJ2-7 and V is TRBV29-1, with a possible D match to TRBD1 (6 bases). Germline assignment: CDR1 SQVTM and CDR2 ANQGSEA. V shed 0 bases and J shed 0 bases, with 12 bases lying between them. CDR3 size: 15 residues. As DNA, the CDR3 is TGCAGCGTTGAAGAAGGGGGTTATAGCTCCTACGAGCAGTACTTC. Amino acids: CSVEEGGYSSYEQYF.

J is TRBJ1-6 and V is TRBV6-4; D gene uncertain. The V and J ends lost 5 bases and 4 bases respectively, with 24 bases between them. The CDR3 loop spans 19 amino acids. Germline CDR1 is MRHNA and CDR2 is SNTAGT. CDR3 nucleotides: TGTGCCAGCAGTTCCCCCCGGATTGCTCCGGGTCGTTATAATTCACCCCTCCACTTT. It specifies CASSSPRIAPGRYNSPLHF.

As regards this clone: Other DNA sequences in the same sample also yield this CDR3. This chain connects TRBV27 to TRBJ2-7, with 7 bases lining up with TRBD1. V shed 4 bases, J shed 3 bases, and the junction held 15 bases outside the gene matches. The CDR3 spans 17 residues. The germline V gene has CDR1 MNHEY and CDR2 SMNVEV (reference sequence). The DNA of the CDR3 is TGTGCCAGCAGTTCAGAGACAGGGTACCAATTGAGCTACGAGCAGTACTTC. This sequence encodes CASSSETGYQLSYEQYF.

The chain has TRBV4-2 and TRBJ2-5; TRBD2 matches at 7 bases. The DNA end is a closer match to TRBJ2-7, so the J assignment may be wrong. Germline V CDR1 and CDR2: LGHNA, YNFKEQ. This CDR3 contains 14 residues. The CDR3 DNA reads as TGTGCCAGCAGCAAAAGCGGGGTAGGACACGAGCAGTACTTC. Protein sequence: CASSKSGVGHEQYF.

V is TRBV7-2 and J is TRBJ2-1, with 8 bases aligning to TRBD2. V lost 0 bases to trimming and J lost 9 bases; unmatched junction nucleotides: 16. From germline, CDR1 is SGHTA and CDR2 FQGNSA. The CDR3 is 18 amino acids. CDR3 sequence: CASSLAPLLAGRGREQFF. The CDR3 nucleotides read TGTGCCAGCAGCTTAGCGCCCCTCTTAGCGGGACGTGGACGTGAGCAGTTCTTC.

This rearrangement joins TRBV18 to TRBJ1-1, with D perhaps TRBD1 (6 bases). Trimming removed 3 bases from V and 1 base from J, with 9 bases in between. The CDR3 consists of 14 residues. The germline CDR1 and CDR2 sequences are KGHSH and LQKENI. CDR3 in DNA: TGTGCCAGCTCACCCGACAGGACGAACACTGAAGCTTTCTTT. Its translation: CASSPDRTNTEAFF.

The V and J genes are TRBV30 and TRBJ1-2; D unresolved. The CDR3 extends over 12 amino acids. V was shortened by 6 bases and J by 2 bases, with 10 bases between the two germline ends. CDR1 GTSNPN and CDR2 SVGIG come from the germline V gene (reference sequence). CDR3 sequence reads: CACRQANYGYTF. In nucleotides, the CDR3 is TGTGCCTGCCGCCAGGCGAACTATGGCTACACCTTC.

This chain joins TRBV5-1 and TRBJ1-2; the D is unclear. Germline V gives CDR1 SGHRS, CDR2 YFSETQ. Between the trimmed V and J ends, which lost 7 bases and 4 bases, there was a span of 11 bases. The CDR3 is made up of 12 amino acids. CDR3 sequence reads: CASGSEVYGYTF. As DNA, the CDR3 is TGCGCCAGCGGCTCAGAGGTCTATGGCTACACCTTC. The full variable domain, with the rest looked up from reference TRBV5-1 and TRBJ1-2, is KAGVTQTPRYLIKTRGQQVTLSCSPISGHRSVSWYQQTPGQGLQFLFEYFSETQRNKGNFPGRFSGRQFSNSRSEMNVSTLELGDSALYLCASGSEVYGYTFGSGTRLTVV.

V is TRBV7-9 and J is TRBJ1-5; TRBD1 aligns across 8 bases. V lost 1 base to trimming and J lost 7 bases; unmatched junction nucleotides: 9. Germline lookup yields CDR1 SEHNR and CDR2 FQNEAQ (reference sequence). This CDR3 is built from 16 residues. For the CDR3, the DNA is TGTGCCAGCAGCTTAGACGGGCGGACAGGGAACCAGCCCCAGCATTTT. Amino acids: CASSLDGRTGNQPQHF.

The chain joins TRBV29-1 to TRBJ2-7, with 8 bases matching TRBD1. CDR1 and CDR2 from the germline V gene are SQVTM and ANQGSEA. The CDR3 sequence is 13 residues long. V was clipped by 5 bases and J by 3 bases; unmatched bases: 6. This CDR3 is CSVPGTGLYEQYF. The CDR3 nucleotides read TGCAGCGTTCCCGGGACAGGCCTCTACGAGCAGTACTTC.

The V and J genes are TRBV4-1 and TRBJ1-2; D call uncertain. Germline CDR1 is MGHRA and CDR2 is YSYEKL. The CDR3 has 15 residues. Trimming removed 1 base at V and 0 bases at J, with 9 bases between. This CDR3 is CASSQGRQANYGYTF. The CDR3 DNA is TGCGCCAGCAGCCAAGGCAGGCAAGCTAACTATGGCTACACCTTC.

V and J are TRBV15 and TRBJ1-5; 7 bases match TRBD1. The CDR3 runs 14 residues. Germline CDR1 LNHNV, CDR2 YYDKDF (reference sequence). Germline trimming cut 9 bases from V and 1 base from J; bases unmatched to any gene: 6. The DNA for the CDR3 is TGTGCCACGAGTGGGGGACAGAGCAATCAGCCCCAGCATTTT. Its protein is CATSGGQSNQPQHF.

This clone was recorded once. The CDR3, as DNA: TGTGCCTGGAGCCCCCTAGTCTCTGGAAACACCATATATTTT. This codes for CAWSPLVSGNTIYF. V gene TRBV30 combines with J gene TRBJ1-3, with unresolved D. V lost 3 bases and J 0 bases, leaving 9 bases between the germline ends. Germline V gives CDR1 GTSNPN, CDR2 SVGIG (reference sequence). CDR3 length: 14 amino acids.

The chain uses TRBV5-1 and TRBJ2-5, with D tentatively TRBD1 (6 bases). V shed 4 bases and J shed 1 base, with 14 bases lying between them. This CDR3 is built from 15 residues. Germline CDR1 reads SGHRS; CDR2 reads YFSETQ. The CDR3 region has the DNA TGCGCCAGCAGCGAGGCCGGGACAACCCAAGAGACCCAGTACTTC. Its protein product is CASSEAGTTQETQYF.

The genes are TRBV25-1 and TRBJ1-4; 9 nucleotides match TRBD1. From germline, CDR1 is MGHDK and CDR2 SYGVNS. With V trimmed by 1 base and J by 5 bases, 2 bases remained unmatched. This CDR3 is 15 amino acids long. The CDR3 spells CASSESDRGNEKLFF. For the CDR3, the DNA is TGTGCCAGCAGTGAATCCGACAGGGGGAATGAAAAACTGTTTTTT. Full variable domain (outside the CDR3, taken from reference TRBV25-1 and TRBJ1-4): EADIYQTPRYLVIGTGKKITLECSQTMGHDKMYWYQQDPGMELHLIHYSYGVNSTEKGDLSSESTVSRIRTEHFPLTLESARPSHTSQYLCASSESDRGNEKLFFGSGTQLSVL.

This clone was seen a few times. This chain joins TRBV9 and TRBJ2-7; 12 bases are shared with TRBD1. Germline values: CDR1 SGDLS, CDR2 YYNGEE. V gave up 0 bases and J gave up 5 bases; unmatched junction bases: 6. The CDR3 covers 16 residues. The CDR3 is CASSVAGTGGENEQYF. The CDR3 DNA is TGTGCCAGCAGCGTAGCCGGGACAGGGGGCGAGAACGAGCAGTACTTC. Using reference TRBV9 and TRBJ2-7 for the parts outside the CDR3, the full variable domain is DSGVTQTPKHLITATGQRVTLRCSPRSGDLSVYWYQQSLDQGLQFLIQYYNGEERAKGNILERFSAQQFPDLHSELNLSSLELGDSALYFCASSVAGTGGENEQYFGPGTRLTVT.

The chain has TRBV21-1 and TRBJ1-2; the D call TRBD1 from the table was never checked on the DNA. TRBV21-1 is a pseudogene. This CDR3 comprises 16 residues. CDR3 in DNA: TGTGCCAGCAGCAAAGAGGACAGGGAGGCTAACTATGGCTACACCTTC. This translates into CASSKEDREANYGYTF.

This rearrangement joins TRBV9 to TRBJ1-1, with 9 bases identical to TRBD1. V was clipped by 0 bases and J by 3 bases; unmatched bases: 3. Germline V gene lookup returns CDR1 SGDLS and CDR2 YYNGEE. The CDR3 has 15 residues. CDR3 loop: CASSVVRTGDTEAFF. CDR3 nucleotide sequence: TGTGCCAGCAGCGTAGTTAGGACAGGGGACACTGAAGCTTTCTTT.

V usage is TRBV9 and J usage is TRBJ1-2; tentatively, D is TRBD1 (5 bases). Looked up from germline, CDR1 is SGDLS and CDR2 is YYNGEE. V lost 0 bases, J lost 5 bases, and 8 bases lay in between. CDR3 length: 13 residues. CDR3 sequence (DNA): TGTGCCAGCAGCGTAGGGGGGGGTTATGGCTACACCTTC. This codes for CASSVGGGYGYTF.

This chain joins TRBV7-9 and TRBJ2-2; tentative D call: TRBD1 (7 bases). Germline values: CDR1 SEHNR, CDR2 FQNEAQ (reference sequence). V was clipped by 5 bases and J by 6 bases, with 16 bases between them. CDR3 length: 15 amino acids. CDR3 protein: CASSLQGGQAGELFF. Here the CDR3 DNA reads TGTGCCAGCAGCCTCCAGGGGGGCCAAGCCGGGGAGCTGTTTTTT.